Each of the 30 T cell receptor beta chains below was sequenced from the same sample in a study of T-cell reconstitution after alpha-beta-depleted transplantation in children. Unique molecular identifiers tagged the TCRbeta library. TCRdb re-analysed the PCR reads in MiXCR, keeping a single row per CDR3 protein. The sample includes some 290,000 distinct CDR3 sequences, over 20% of them seen just once. The input for sequencing was PBMCs, mostly from graft donor cells, taken 180 days after TCRalphabeta/CD19-depleted stem cell transplant. The receptors were gathered from a male patient younger than 18 who had a stem cell transplant for acute lymphoblastic leukemia, so the T cells may come from the graft donor.

This chain connects TRBV11-1 to TRBJ1-1, with D possibly TRBD1 on 5 matching bases. Per the germline V gene, CDR1 is SGHAT and CDR2 is FQDESV (reference sequence). CDR3 length: 16 amino acids. V dropped 3 bases and J dropped 2 bases, with 16 bases sitting between them. The CDR3 is CASSLVGRDYNTEAFF. CDR3 sequence (DNA): TGTGCCAGCAGCTTGGTGGGGCGGGACTATAACACTGAAGCTTTCTTT. Using reference TRBV11-1 and TRBJ1-1 for the parts outside the CDR3, the full variable domain is EAEVAQSPRYKITEKSQAVAFWCDPISGHATLYWYRQILGQGPELLVQFQDESVVDDSQLPKDRFSAERLKGVDSTLKIQPAELGDSAMYLCASSLVGRDYNTEAFFGQGTRLTVV.

In this sample, this clonotype turned up a few times. The V gene is TRBV6-5, the J gene TRBJ2-7; TRBD1 aligns across 9 bases. Germline CDR1 MNHEY, CDR2 SVGAGI. This CDR3 has 14 amino acids. The junction had 4 bases not matched to a gene; V was cut back by 7 bases and J by 0 bases. In nucleotides, the CDR3 is TGTGCCAGCAATTCGGGACAGGGCTCCTACGAGCAGTACTTC. Translation gives CASNSGQGSYEQYF.

The chain links TRBV5-1 to TRBJ2-7; 7 nucleotides agree with TRBD1. From germline, CDR1 is SGHRS and CDR2 YFSETQ. After removal of 1 base from V and 7 bases from J, the junction contained 5 bases not matched to a gene. This CDR3 is built from 13 residues. The CDR3 region has the DNA TGCGCCAGCAGCTTGAAGGGGGCGCGGGAGCAGTACTTC. Protein: CASSLKGAREQYF.

CDR3 amino acids: CASSYPLAYEQYF. In DNA, the CDR3 is TGTGCCAGCAGTTACCCCCTGGCATACGAGCAGTACTTC. This rearrangement joins TRBV6-5 to TRBJ2-7; D is uncertain. The CDR3 extends over 13 amino acids. Per germline, CDR1 MNHEY and CDR2 SVGAGI. The V end was cut by 2 bases, the J end by 4 bases, with 9 bases between.

This clonotype has a handful of counts. One end of the junction fails to match germline, which may point to a read error. The chain joins TRBV6-1 to TRBJ1-3, with D possibly being TRBD1 (5 bases). The CDR3 totals 17 residues. The V gene's germline CDR1 is MNHNS and CDR2 SASEGT. CDR3 nucleotides: TGTGCCAGCAGTCAAGCCCGGGGACGGCGCTCTGGAAACACCATATATTTT. Translated: CASSQARGRRSGNTIYF.

V is TRBV7-9 and J is TRBJ2-7, with TRBD1 as a possible D gene (6 bases). Germline assignment: CDR1 SEHNR and CDR2 FQNEAQ (reference sequence). This CDR3 is built from 13 residues. V was shortened by 10 bases and J by 0 bases, with 13 bases between the two germline ends. For the CDR3, the DNA is TGTGCCACCGTGGACAGAGCCTCCTACGAGCAGTACTTC. The encoded protein is CATVDRASYEQYF.

This clonotype was seen a handful of times. The genes are TRBV10-1 and TRBJ2-7; 8 nucleotides agree with TRBD2. Germline CDR1 WNHNN, CDR2 SYGVQD (reference sequence). Trimming at V came to 5 bases and at J to 2 bases, leaving 8 bases not matched to a gene. This CDR3 comprises 15 residues. The CDR3 sequence: CASSNSGKPPYEQYF. The CDR3 DNA is TGCGCCAGCAGTAATAGCGGGAAGCCCCCCTACGAGCAGTACTTC.

This chain uses TRBV27 with TRBJ2-3; TRBD2 aligns across 8 bases. Trimming removed 6 bases from V and 2 bases from J; junction bases left unmatched: 7. CDR3 length: 15 amino acids. CDR1 MNHEY and CDR2 SMNVEV come from the germline V gene (reference sequence). CDR3 coding DNA: TGTGCCAGCAGACCCGTAGCGGGGCTCACAGATACGCAGTATTTT. This gives the protein CASRPVAGLTDTQYF.

V and J are TRBV5-1 and TRBJ2-1; maybe TRBD2 (6 bases). Trimming cost V 1 base and J 6 bases, with 11 bases left between them. Germline V gives CDR1 SGHRS, CDR2 YFSETQ. CDR3 length: 14 amino acids. CDR3 region: CASSLLGSGNEQFF. CDR3 nucleotide sequence: TGCGCCAGCAGCTTGTTAGGTAGCGGCAATGAGCAGTTCTTC.

CDR3 amino acids: CASSLPGEAMDTQYF. The CDR3 region has the DNA TGTGCCAGCAGTCTCCCGGGAGAAGCCATGGATACGCAGTATTTT. This sequence joins TRBV2 and TRBJ2-3, with D maybe TRBD2 (6 bases). CDR1 and CDR2 from the germline V gene are SNHLY and FYNNEI. V was cut by 5 bases and J by 6 bases, with 18 bases left in between. This CDR3 is built from 15 residues.

The rearrangement links TRBV9 to TRBJ1-2, with D possibly TRBD1 on 5 matching bases. The CDR3 contains 14 residues. Looked up from germline, CDR1 is SGDLS and CDR2 is YYNGEE. Trimming pared 2 bases from V and 4 bases from J, leaving 12 bases between. Written as DNA, the CDR3 is TGTGCCAGCAGCGTGGCGGGGGGGATCTATGGCTACACCTTC. It codes for CASSVAGGIYGYTF.

The CDR3 region is CASSSAQGPQETQYF. The DNA of the CDR3 is TGTGCCAGCAGCTCTGCCCAGGGTCCTCAAGAGACCCAGTACTTC. This chain joins TRBV7-9 and TRBJ2-5; D possibly corresponds to TRBD1 (5 bases). The CDR3 loop spans 15 amino acids. Trimming removed 4 bases from V and 2 bases from J, with 14 bases in between. CDR1 SEHNR and CDR2 FQNEAQ come from the germline V gene (reference sequence).

This clonotype was counted only a few times. The chain couples TRBV5-1 to TRBJ2-5; D may be TRBD1 or TRBD2 (5 bases each). This CDR3 is 15 amino acids long. From germline, CDR1 is SGHRS and CDR2 YFSETQ. Trimming removed 0 bases at V and 2 bases at J, with 11 bases between. The CDR3 nucleotides read TGCGCCAGCAGCTTGGGGGACCGAATTCAAGAGACCCAGTACTTC. Amino acid sequence: CASSLGDRIQETQYF.

CDR3 nucleotide sequence: TGCAGTGCTAGCCCGGGTACTTTAAGATCCGGGGAGCTGTTTTTT. Encoded protein: CSASPGTLRSGELFF. V and J are TRBV20-1 and TRBJ2-2; no firm D call. This CDR3 is 15 amino acids long. The germline V gene encodes CDR1 DFQATT and CDR2 SNEGSKA (reference sequence). Between the trimmed V and J ends, which lost 3 bases and 6 bases, there was a span of 17 bases.

At least ten counts were recorded for this clonotype. V usage is TRBV12-3 or TRBV12-4 and J usage is TRBJ2-7, with unresolved D. V lost 5 bases, J lost 3 bases, and 2 bases lay in between. CDR3 size: 10 residues. CDR3 protein: CASSGYEQYF. The CDR3 DNA sequence: TGTGCCAGCAGTGGCTACGAGCAGTACTTC.

This clonotype was detected only a few times. The CDR3 region is CASSLGQVVRNEQYF. For the CDR3, the DNA is TGTGCCAGCAGCTTGGGACAGGTCGTGAGAAACGAGCAGTACTTC. V gene TRBV7-9 combines with J gene TRBJ2-7, with TRBD1 identical over 8 bases. Unmatched junction bases numbered 9, after V lost 3 bases and J lost 5 bases. CDR1 SEHNR and CDR2 FQNEAQ come from the germline V gene (reference sequence). The length of the CDR3 is 15 residues.

This sequence joins TRBV7-6 and TRBJ2-3, with 12 bases identical to TRBD1. Germline lookup yields CDR1 SGHVS and CDR2 FNYEAQ. Trimming removed 3 bases from V and 5 bases from J; junction bases left unmatched: 6. CDR3 length equals 16 residues. The CDR3 DNA follows: TGTGCCAGCAGCTTTGGGACAGGGGGCGCCGAAGATACGCAGTATTTT. Translation: CASSFGTGGAEDTQYF.

This clonotype was counted between two and nine times. V usage is TRBV6-5 and J usage is TRBJ2-7; the D gene is possibly TRBD2 (6 bases). Trimming took 4 bases from V and 1 from J, leaving 11 bases between them. CDR1 is MNHEY, CDR2 SVGAGI, per germline. The CDR3 has 14 residues. The chain's CDR3 is CASSSGTLSYEQYF. CDR3 bases: TGTGCCAGCAGTTCCGGGACTTTGTCCTACGAGCAGTACTTC.

Comments on this clonotype: A junction boundary mismatches the germline segment, possibly from a read error. The chain couples TRBV6-5 to TRBJ2-4; possible D gene TRBD2, 5 bases. The CDR3 runs to 15 residues. CDR1 and CDR2 from the germline V gene are MNHEY and SVGAGI. CDR3 amino acids: CASSYGSLAKNIQNF. CDR3 in DNA: TGTGCCAGCAGTTACGGGAGCCTAGCCAAAAACATTCAGAACTTC.

This clonotype has only one observation. V gene TRBV24-1 combines with J gene TRBJ1-4, with TRBD1 matching 7 bases. The V segment lost 7 bases and the J segment 8 bases; nucleotides outside the gene matches: 6. Per the germline V gene, CDR1 is KGHDR and CDR2 is SFDVKD. CDR3 length equals 13 residues. CDR3 coding DNA: TGTGCCACCAGCACAGGGGAATTCGAAAAACTGTTTTTT. Translated: CATSTGEFEKLFF.

The chain links TRBV25-1 to TRBJ1-2; 8 bases agree with TRBD1. CDR3 length: 13 amino acids. In germline, CDR1 is MGHDK, CDR2 SYGVNS. V shed 1 base, J shed 8 bases, and the junction held 3 bases outside the gene matches. This CDR3 is CASSELGTGGYTF. The CDR3 DNA follows: TGTGCCAGCAGTGAATTGGGGACAGGAGGCTACACCTTC.

This clonotype was detected a few times. The CDR3 nucleotides are TGCGCCAGCAGCTATTTAGGGACAGGGGGCAATGAGCAGTTCTTC. Translation gives CASSYLGTGGNEQFF. The chain recombines TRBV5-1 with TRBJ2-1; 11 nucleotides agree with TRBD1. V was pared by 3 bases and J by 6 bases, with 5 bases of the junction left unmatched. The CDR3 runs to 15 residues. Looked up from germline, CDR1 is SGHRS and CDR2 is YFSETQ.

This clonotype was seen a few times. V and J are TRBV12-3 or TRBV12-4 and TRBJ2-5; D perhaps matches TRBD2 (5 bases). The CDR3 consists of 15 residues. The germline V and J ends were trimmed by 5 bases and 1 base, with 14 bases remaining between them. The CDR3 nucleotides are TGTGCCAGCAGTCCTGGAGGAGAACCCCAAGAGACCCAGTACTTC. As protein: CASSPGGEPQETQYF.

CDR3 sequence: CASSQDTDTQYF. The CDR3 nucleotides are TGTGCCAGCAGCCAAGACACAGATACGCAGTATTTT. The chain joins TRBV4-2 to TRBJ2-3, with unresolved D. Germline CDR1 LGHNA, CDR2 YNFKEQ. With 0 bases removed from V and 2 bases from J, the gap between germline ends came to 0 bases. The length of the CDR3 is 12 residues.

The chain links TRBV21-1 to TRBJ1-3; TRBD1, the table's D call, lacks a check against the DNA. TRBV21-1 is tagged as a pseudogene. The CDR3 contains 16 residues. CDR3 loop: CASSKVWTGTGNTIYF. The CDR3 DNA follows: TGTGCCAGCAGCAAAGTGTGGACAGGGACTGGAAACACCATATATTTT.

The sample holds a few counts of this clonotype. The genes are TRBV5-1 and TRBJ2-7; 8 positions agree with TRBD1. Germline-derived CDR1 and CDR2 are SGHRS and YFSETQ. The CDR3 totals 16 residues. Germline trimming cut 0 bases from V and 3 bases from J; bases unmatched to any gene: 8. CDR3: CASSLAQGQVYYEQYF. The CDR3 DNA reads TGCGCCAGCAGCTTGGCCCAGGGACAGGTGTACTACGAGCAGTACTTC.

This clonotype was seen a handful of times. The gene calls are TRBV7-7 and TRBJ2-5; possible D gene TRBD1, 6 bases. Trimming removed 5 bases at V and 6 bases at J, with 16 bases between. The CDR3 totals 14 residues. Germline V gene sequence: CDR1 SSHAT, CDR2 FNYEAQ (reference sequence). DNA of the CDR3: TGTGCCAGCAGCCACCCCTACAGGGAAAAGACCCAGTACTTC. Its protein is CASSHPYREKTQYF.

This clonotype was seen a handful of times. This chain joins TRBV7-9 and TRBJ1-2; maybe TRBD1 (5 bases). V lost 5 bases and J 3 bases, leaving 10 bases between the germline ends. The CDR3 has 13 residues. Germline CDR1 is SEHNR and CDR2 is FQNEAQ (reference sequence). CDR3 protein: CASSRGDHYGYTF. The CDR3 DNA follows: TGTGCCAGCAGCCGGGGGGATCACTATGGCTACACCTTC.

This chain links TRBV6-5 with TRBJ1-1, with 8 bases that match TRBD1. V was pared by 0 bases and J by 3 bases, with 3 bases of the junction left unmatched. The CDR3 length is 15 residues. The germline V gene has CDR1 MNHEY and CDR2 SVGAGI. This chain's CDR3 is CASSYSTGAHTEAFF. CDR3 nucleotide sequence: TGTGCCAGCAGTTACTCGACAGGGGCTCACACTGAAGCTTTCTTT.

This sequence joins TRBV7-9 and TRBJ2-2; D is unclear. Per the germline V gene, CDR1 is SEHNR and CDR2 is FQNEAQ (reference sequence). The CDR3 is made up of 13 amino acids. The V gene lost 2 bases and the J gene lost 4 bases, with 5 bases spanning the gap. The CDR3 protein is CASSLWTTGELFF. CDR3 sequence (DNA): TGTGCCAGCAGCTTATGGACCACCGGGGAGCTGTTTTTT. Variable domain in full (rest from reference TRBV7-9 and TRBJ2-2): DTGVSQNPRHKITKRGQNVTFRCDPISEHNRLYWYRQTLGQGPEFLTYFQNEAQLEKSRLLSDRFSAERPKGSFSTLEIQRTEQGDSAMYLCASSLWTTGELFFGEGSRLTVL.